The 2 T cell receptor beta chains in this list originate from one sample, sequenced in a study of graft-versus-host responses after intestinal transplantation. Sequenced by immunoSEQ multiplex PCR; TCRdb stores in-frame clones only, minus some. This table has about 88,000 clones, over 90% appearing once. For these receptors, no antigen is known. The material was unstimulated CD4+ T cells sorted from spleen or lymph node cells, obtained before transplant. Source of these receptors: a human donor who was the organ donor for an intestinal transplant.

The chain uses TRBV27 and TRBJ1-1; D not certain. Trimming stripped 2 bases from V and 0 bases from J, with 7 bases between. The CDR3 has 14 amino acids. Germline assignment: CDR1 MNHEY and CDR2 SMNVEV (reference sequence). CDR3 bases: TGTGCCAGCAGTTTAAGATCCGTGAACACTGAAGCTTTCTTT. It is translated as CASSLRSVNTEAFF.

The sample holds a few counts of this clone. This chain connects TRBV11-3 to TRBJ2-7; a possible D gene is TRBD2 (6 bases). This CDR3 is 14 amino acids long. The germline V and J ends were trimmed by 0 bases and 5 bases, with 11 bases remaining between them. Germline V gene sequence: CDR1 SGHNT, CDR2 YENEEA. The CDR3 protein is CASSLDAGWNEQYF. The CDR3, as DNA: TGTGCCAGCAGCTTAGACGCGGGGTGGAACGAGCAGTACTTC.